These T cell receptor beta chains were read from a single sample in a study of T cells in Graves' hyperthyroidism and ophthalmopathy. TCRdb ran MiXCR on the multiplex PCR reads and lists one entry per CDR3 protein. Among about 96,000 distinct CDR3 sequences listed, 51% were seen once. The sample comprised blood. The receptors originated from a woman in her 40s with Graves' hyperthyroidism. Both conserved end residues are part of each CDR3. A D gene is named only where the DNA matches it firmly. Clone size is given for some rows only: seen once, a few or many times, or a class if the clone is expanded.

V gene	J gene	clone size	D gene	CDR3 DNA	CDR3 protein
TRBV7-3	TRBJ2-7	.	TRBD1	TGTGCCAGCAGCTTAGGGGACAGGGTGGCTTTCTACGAGCAGTACTTC	CASSLGDRVAFYEQYF
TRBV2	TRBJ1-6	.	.	TGTGCCAGCAGGGACCAGGGGACCACGAACTCCTATAATTCACCCCTCCACTTT	CASRDQGTTNSYNSPLHF
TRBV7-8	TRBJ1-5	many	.	TGTGCCAGCAGCTTAGACCGTTCACAGGCCAGGCAGCCCCAGCATTTT	CASSLDRSQARQPQHF
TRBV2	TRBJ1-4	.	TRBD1	TGTGCCAGCAGTGAAGACGGGCAGGGGGTCACGGGTGAAAAACTGTTTTTT	CASSEDGQGVTGEKLFF
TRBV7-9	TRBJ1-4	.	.	TGTGCCAGCAGTGTCGACATGGGCTATAATGAAAAACTGTTTTTT	CASSVDMGYNEKLFF
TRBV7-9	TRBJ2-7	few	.	TGTGCCAGCAGCCAGAGAGTAGGCTGCGAGCAGTACTTC	CASSQRVGCEQYF
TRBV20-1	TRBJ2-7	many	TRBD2	TGCAGTGGCAGTCCCCTAGCGGGGATCTCCTACGAGCAGTACTTC	CSGSPLAGISYEQYF
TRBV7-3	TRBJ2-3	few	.	TGTGCCAGCAGCTCCCTAGATGGTACGCAGTATTTT	CASSSLDGTQYF
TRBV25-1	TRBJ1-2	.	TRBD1	TGTGCCGTGGGACAGGGAACATATGGCTACACCTTC	CAVGQGTYGYTF
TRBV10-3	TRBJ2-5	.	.	TGTGCCAGCAGTTCGGGGGCTGCGAGGTGGGGCGGAGAGACCCAGTACTTC	CASSSGAARWGGETQYF
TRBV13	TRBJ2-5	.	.	TGTGCCAGCAGCTTAGGACGGGGGACCCAGTACTTC	CASSLGRGTQYF
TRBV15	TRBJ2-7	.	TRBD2	TGTGCCACCAGCAGAGATACCGGGACTACCTCCTACGAGCAGTACTTC	CATSRDTGTTSYEQYF
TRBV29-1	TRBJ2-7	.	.	TGCAGCGCCTTGGAGACAGCCTACGAGCAGTACTTC	CSALETAYEQYF
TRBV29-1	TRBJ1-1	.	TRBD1	TGCAGCGTTGAACGGGACAGGGCTGAAGCTTTCTTT	CSVERDRAEAFF
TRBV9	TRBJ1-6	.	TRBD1	TGTGCCAGCAGGAATACCCAGGGGGAGGCACCCCTCCACTTT	CASRNTQGEAPLHF
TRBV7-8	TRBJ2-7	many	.	TGTGCCAGCAGCCGAGGTAGTCGAACCTACGAGCAGTACTTC	CASSRGSRTYEQYF
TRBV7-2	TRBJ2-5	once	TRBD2	TGTGCCAGCAGCCAGAGCGGGAACTCTGGCGGTGAGACCCAGTACTTC	CASSQSGNSGGETQYF
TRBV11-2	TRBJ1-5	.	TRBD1	TGTGCCAGCAGCTTAGGGGCGGGACAGGGTGATCAGCCCCAGCATTTT	CASSLGAGQGDQPQHF
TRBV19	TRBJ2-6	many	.	TGTGCCAGTAGGCACGGACCAACTGGGGCCAACGTCCTGACTTTC	CASRHGPTGANVLTF
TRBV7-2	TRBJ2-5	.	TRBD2	TGTGCCAGCAGCCATATAACTAGCGGGAGGGCAGAGACCCAGTACTTC	CASSHITSGRAETQYF
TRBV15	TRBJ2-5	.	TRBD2	TGTGCCACCAGCAGCTCCCGGGAGGGCCGAGAGACCCAGTACTTC	CATSSSREGRETQYF
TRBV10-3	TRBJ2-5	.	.	TGTGCCATCAGTGGCAAGTCAGGGACCCAGTACTTC	CAISGKSGTQYF
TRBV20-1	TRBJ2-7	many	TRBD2	TGCAGTGCCACCGGGACTAGGGTACGGTACGAGCAGTACTTC	CSATGTRVRYEQYF
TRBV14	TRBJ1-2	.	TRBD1	TGTGCCAGCAGCCCACTGACAGGGAGCGGCTACACCTTC	CASSPLTGSGYTF
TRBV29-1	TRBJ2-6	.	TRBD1	TGCAGCGTTGGACAGGGGGGATCCGGGGCCAACGTCCTGACTTTC	CSVGQGGSGANVLTF
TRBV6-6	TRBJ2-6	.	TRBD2	TGTGCCAGCAGCCTCCAGACTAGCGGGGCCTACGTCCTGACTTTC	CASSLQTSGAYVLTF
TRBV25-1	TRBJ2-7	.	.	TGTGCCAGCAGTATACGATACGAGCAGTACTTC	CASSIRYEQYF
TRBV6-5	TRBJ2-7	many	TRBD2	TGTGCCAGCAGTTCGATAGCTAGCGGGAACTACGAGCAGTACTTC	CASSSIASGNYEQYF
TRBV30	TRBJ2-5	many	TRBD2	TGTGCCTGGAGGGAGGGACTAGCGGGAGGAGAGACCCAGTACTTC	CAWREGLAGGETQYF